The 22 T cell receptor beta chains reported below all come from one sample, sequenced in a study of blood T cells in healthy people across ages. Together with a sample-barcoded 5' primer, a J-beta primer mix was included in a second PCR lasting about 7 to 12 cycles. TCRdb used MiXCR to reprocess the 5' RACE reads, holding one entry per CDR3 protein. Here the sample spans 1.4 million or so distinct CDR3 sequences, approximately 42% being singletons. What was sequenced was blood. Receptors were obtained from a woman aged 18-29 years in good health.

This chain links TRBV20-1 with TRBJ2-1; 8 bases match TRBD2. V was clipped by 6 bases and J by 4 bases; unmatched bases: 8. The CDR3 consists of 14 residues. From germline, CDR1 is DFQATT and CDR2 SNEGSKA (reference sequence). The CDR3 sequence is CSAASGGGYNEQFF. CDR3 nucleotides: TGCAGTGCCGCAAGCGGGGGAGGGTACAATGAGCAGTTCTTC.

The V gene is TRBV29-1, the J gene TRBJ2-1; 13 nucleotides agree with TRBD2. Losses at the gene ends were 6 bases for V and 8 bases for J; bases not matched to a gene: 10. Germline assignment: CDR1 SQVTM and CDR2 ANQGSEA. The CDR3 sequence is 15 residues long. The DNA for the CDR3 is TGCAGCGTGGCCCAGGGACTAGCGGGGCAGTATGAGCAGTTCTTC. It yields the protein CSVAQGLAGQYEQFF.

This clonotype was counted only a few times. The genes are TRBV24-1 and TRBJ2-5; 10 positions agree with TRBD2. Germline CDR1 is KGHDR and CDR2 is SFDVKD. The CDR3 runs to 17 residues. The J segment lost 2 bases and the V segment lost 6 bases, leaving 11 bases of the junction unmatched. CDR3 nucleotides: TGTGCCACCAGTCCCGGGACTAGCGTACTCAGGCAAGAGACCCAGTACTTC. Encoded protein: CATSPGTSVLRQETQYF.

This clonotype was detected only a few times. This chain links TRBV6-5 with TRBJ2-7, with 8 bases aligning to TRBD1. The DNA end lines up better with TRBJ2-5; the J call may be wrong. CDR1 is MNHEY and CDR2 is SVGAGI in the germline V gene. The CDR3 totals 13 residues. CDR3: CASRRTGTETQYF. The CDR3 DNA reads TGTGCCAGCAGACGGACAGGGACGGAGACCCAGTACTTC.

This clonotype occurred a few times. The CDR3 is CASSPLQIAAAKAGELFF. The CDR3 DNA sequence: TGTGCCAGCAGTCCCCTGCAAATAGCGGCTGCCAAAGCCGGGGAGCTGTTTTTT. V usage is TRBV7-2 and J usage is TRBJ2-2; tentatively, D is TRBD2 (6 bases). Germline values: CDR1 SGHTA, CDR2 FQGNSA. V was pared by 6 bases and J by 6 bases, with 26 bases between. This CDR3 region has 18 residues.

This clonotype has only a few counts. The gene calls are TRBV5-1 and TRBJ2-5; the D is unclear. In germline, CDR1 is SGHRS, CDR2 YFSETQ. The V end was cut by 0 bases, the J end by 2 bases, with 11 bases between. The CDR3 runs to 15 residues. As DNA, the CDR3 is TGCGCCAGCAGCTTGGCCGTAACCATTCAAGAGACCCAGTACTTC. Residues: CASSLAVTIQETQYF.

This chain uses TRBV5-1 with TRBJ2-1, with 9 positions matching TRBD1. TRBJ2-7 explains the end of the DNA better; the J call may be wrong. Germline CDR1 is SGHRS and CDR2 is YFSETQ. The CDR3 covers 16 residues. CDR3 coding DNA: TGCGCCAGCAGCTTGAGGACGGGACAGGGCAACAATGAGCAGTACTTC. Translated: CASSLRTGQGNNEQYF.

This clonotype was seen only a few times. The V call is TRBV29-1, the J call TRBJ2-5, with a weak D call TRBD1 (5 bases). Germline V CDR1 and CDR2: SQVTM, ANQGSEA. Trimming left V 6 bases short and J 5 bases short, with 13 bases between. The CDR3 loop spans 12 amino acids. CDR3: CSVTVGVETQYF. CDR3 nucleotide sequence: TGCAGCGTCACGGTAGGGGTTGAGACCCAGTACTTC.

The chain recombines TRBV9 with TRBJ2-3, with D uncertain. The V gene lost 0 bases and the J gene lost 0 bases, with 5 bases spanning the gap. The CDR3 loop spans 14 amino acids. From germline, CDR1 is SGDLS and CDR2 YYNGEE. Written as DNA, the CDR3 is TGTGCCAGCAGCGTAGATATCAGCACAGATACGCAGTATTTT. This encodes CASSVDISTDTQYF. The whole variable domain, remainder taken from reference TRBV9 and TRBJ2-3, is DSGVTQTPKHLITATGQRVTLRCSPRSGDLSVYWYQQSLDQGLQFLIQYYNGEERAKGNILERFSAQQFPDLHSELNLSSLELGDSALYFCASSVDISTDTQYFGPGTRLTVL.

The V and J genes are TRBV2 and TRBJ2-3; D may be TRBD2 (5 bases). The CDR3 length is 15 residues. The germline gives CDR1 SNHLY, CDR2 FYNNEI. Between the trimmed V and J ends, which lost 11 bases and 4 bases, there was a span of 22 bases. CDR3 sequence reads: CACSLNGVEADTQYF. The CDR3 DNA reads as TGTGCCTGCTCACTTAACGGGGTCGAGGCAGATACGCAGTATTTT.

The V call is TRBV11-2, the J call TRBJ1-1, with 8 bases fitting TRBD1. Germline values: CDR1 SGHAT, CDR2 FQNNGV. This CDR3 has 15 residues. Unmatched junction bases numbered 11, after V lost 5 bases and J lost 6 bases. CDR3 bases: TGTGCCAGCAGCCTACGGACAGGGCGGGGGCCTGAAGCTTTCTTT. Its protein product is CASSLRTGRGPEAFF.

The V call is TRBV19, the J call TRBJ1-1; 7 bases are shared with TRBD1. The V gene's germline CDR1 is LNHDA and CDR2 SQIVND (reference sequence). CDR3 length equals 17 residues. Germline trimming cut 6 bases from V and 1 base from J; bases unmatched to any gene: 14. DNA for the CDR3: TGTGCCAGTAGCAACCGAAATAAGGGGGCGGGGAACACTGAAGCTTTCTTT. Its protein is CASSNRNKGAGNTEAFF.

This clonotype was observed at least ten times. This chain uses TRBV7-3 with TRBJ2-1, with TRBD1 as a possible D gene (6 bases). V lost 6 bases to trimming and J lost 6 bases, with 12 bases between them. The CDR3 covers 13 residues. Germline V gene lookup returns CDR1 SGHTA and CDR2 FQGTGA. The CDR3 DNA follows: TGTGCCAGCAGTAGGCCGGACAGCAATGAGCAGTTCTTC. This gives the protein CASSRPDSNEQFF. Based on the CDR3 plus reference TRBV7-3 and TRBJ2-1, the full variable domain is GAGVSQTPSNKVTEKGKYVELRCDPISGHTALYWYRQSLGQGPEFLIYFQGTGAADDSGLPNDRFFAVRPEGSVSTLKIQRTERGDSAVYLCASSRPDSNEQFFGPGTRLTVL.

This clonotype was observed once. The V gene is TRBV9, the J gene TRBJ1-2; 7 nucleotides match TRBD1. The germline gives CDR1 SGDLS, CDR2 YYNGEE. The CDR3 is made up of 15 amino acids. Losses at the gene ends were 3 bases for V and 8 bases for J; bases not matched to a gene: 13. The CDR3 spells CASSGRDSLRRGYTF. CDR3 DNA: TGTGCCAGCAGCGGACGGGACAGCCTAAGAAGGGGCTACACCTTC.

V and J are TRBV16 and TRBJ1-2, with D possibly TRBD1 on 5 matching bases. This CDR3 has 12 amino acids. The germline V and J ends were trimmed by 0 bases and 10 bases, with 9 bases remaining between them. Germline V CDR1 and CDR2: KGHSY, FQNENV. The DNA for the CDR3 is TGTGCCAGCAGCCAATCGGGGGATGCCTACACCTTC. Its translation: CASSQSGDAYTF.

The chain carries TRBV3-1 and TRBJ2-7; D call uncertain. The J call may be incorrect, as the DNA end agrees better with TRBJ2-5. The CDR3 has 14 amino acids. CDR1 LGHDT and CDR2 YNNKEL come from the germline V gene (reference sequence). Here the CDR3 reads CASSQDRSSETQYF. The CDR3 DNA reads TGTGCCAGCAGCCAAGATCGGAGCTCGGAGACCCAGTACTTC.

The gene calls are TRBV4-2 and TRBJ1-5; unclear D gene. The CDR3 is 16 amino acids. V was pared by 0 bases and J by 7 bases, with 16 bases between. Germline V gene sequence: CDR1 LGHNA, CDR2 YNFKEQ. This CDR3 is CASSQDSGFYNQPQHF. In nucleotides, the CDR3 is TGTGCCAGCAGCCAAGATTCTGGATTCTACAACCAGCCCCAGCATTTT.

The genes are TRBV4-3 and TRBJ1-2; 7 bases agree with TRBD1. The junction had 5 bases not matched to a gene; V was cut back by 0 bases and J by 4 bases. The germline gives CDR1 LGHNA, CDR2 YSLEER. The CDR3 has 15 residues. CDR3 nucleotides: TGCGCCAGCAGCCAAGAGGCTCCAGGGGGCTATGGCTACACCTTC. Translated, it gives CASSQEAPGGYGYTF.

The CDR3 DNA is TGTGCCAGCACCTCGACTAGCGGAGGTCGATCTGATACGCAGTATTTT. It encodes CASTSTSGGRSDTQYF. V usage is TRBV27 and J usage is TRBJ2-3, with 9 bases fitting TRBD2. CDR1 and CDR2 from the germline V gene are MNHEY and SMNVEV (reference sequence). CDR3 length: 16 amino acids. V lost 7 bases and J lost 6; bases outside the gene matches: 14.

In its sample, this clonotype was seen a few times. V and J are TRBV27 and TRBJ2-1; D is possibly TRBD1 or TRBD2 (6 bases each). Germline-derived CDR1 and CDR2 are MNHEY and SMNVEV (reference sequence). The ends were cut back, 3 bases at V and 8 bases at J, with 14 bases in the middle. The CDR3 extends over 14 amino acids. The CDR3 reads CASSFPGGKYEQFF. DNA for the CDR3: TGTGCCAGCAGTTTCCCCGGGGGCAAGTATGAGCAGTTCTTC.

Here the CDR3 reads CASSPPHNEQFF. CDR3 sequence (DNA): TGCGCCAGCAGCCCGCCCCACAATGAGCAGTTCTTC. The rearrangement links TRBV5-1 to TRBJ2-1, with D uncertain. Germline CDR1 reads SGHRS; CDR2 reads YFSETQ. There are 12 residues in the CDR3. The ends were cut back, 4 bases at V and 5 bases at J, with 7 bases in the middle.

Only a few counts were recorded for this clonotype. The V call is TRBV6-2 or TRBV6-3, the J call TRBJ2-7; D remains unclear. There are 13 residues in the CDR3. CDR1 and CDR2 from the germline V gene are MNHEY and SVGEGT. The ends were cut back, 2 bases at V and 3 bases at J, with 8 bases in the middle. CDR3 nucleotides: TGTGCCAGCAGTTACCATGGGGACTACGAGCAGTACTTC. Its protein is CASSYHGDYEQYF.